The 10 T cell receptor beta chains below were found in one sample sequenced in a study of blood T cell repertoires in COVID-19. Produced via immunoSEQ multiplex PCR; TCRdb's table is partial and in-frame only. The profile covers some 380,000 clones, with roughly 90% appearing a single time and 2% to 2.5% taken by the ten largest. The sequenced sample consisted of PBMCs or T cells enriched from blood (not recorded which). Every receptor here comes from a woman aged 40 to 55 with acute COVID-19.

The chain has TRBV24-1 and TRBJ2-2; the D gene is possibly TRBD2 (5 bases). In germline, CDR1 is KGHDR, CDR2 SFDVKD. The V end was cut by 2 bases, the J end by 5 bases, with 14 bases between. The CDR3 runs to 16 residues. CDR3 in amino acids: CATSDSSQDWTGELFF. CDR3 in DNA: TGTGCCACCAGTGATTCTAGCCAGGATTGGACCGGGGAGCTGTTTTTT.

The chain is built from TRBV30 and TRBJ2-6; possibly TRBD2 for D (6 bases). The CDR3 contains 15 residues. Germline V gene lookup returns CDR1 GTSNPN and CDR2 SVGIG (reference sequence). V lost 2 bases and J lost 5, with 13 bases in between. CDR3 in DNA: TGTGCCTGGAGTAGTGGGGGAGGCCGGGCCAACGTCCTGACTTTC. Amino acids: CAWSSGGGRANVLTF.

The chain is built from TRBV6-5 and TRBJ1-2; 11 nucleotides match TRBD1. Germline CDR1 MNHEY, CDR2 SVGAGI. J lost 8 bases, V lost 0 bases, and 8 bases had no gene match. This CDR3 spans 16 amino acids. CDR3 region: CASSYSDRGLVRGYTF. The CDR3 region has the DNA TGTGCCAGCAGTTACTCGGACAGGGGGCTAGTTAGAGGCTACACCTTC.

The CDR3 DNA reads TGTGCCAGCAGCTTATTGCTTCAGGGGAACACTGAAGCTTTCTTT. Translated: CASSLLLQGNTEAFF. The V and J genes are TRBV11-2 and TRBJ1-1, with D possibly TRBD1 on 5 matching bases. This CDR3 comprises 15 residues. With 2 bases removed from V and 1 base from J, the gap between germline ends came to 11 bases. The germline V gene has CDR1 SGHAT and CDR2 FQNNGV.

The chain uses TRBV18 and TRBJ2-5, with 8 nucleotides matching TRBD1. Germline assignment: CDR1 KGHSH and CDR2 LQKENI. The CDR3 totals 14 residues. After removal of 5 bases from V and 0 bases from J, the junction contained 2 bases not matched to a gene. This chain's CDR3 is CASSKDRDQETQYF. The CDR3 DNA sequence: TGTGCCAGCTCAAAGGACAGGGACCAAGAGACCCAGTACTTC.

The chain couples TRBV5-8 to TRBJ1-1; maybe TRBD1 (5 bases). Germline CDR1 SGHTS, CDR2 YDEGEE. V was clipped by 6 bases and J by 3 bases, with 18 bases between them. The CDR3 sequence is 15 residues long. The CDR3: CASTFGGTAYTEAFF. In nucleotides, the CDR3 is TGTGCCAGCACCTTTGGAGGGACGGCCTACACTGAAGCTTTCTTT.

The V gene is TRBV9, the J gene TRBJ1-3; D call uncertain. CDR3 length: 16 amino acids. From germline, CDR1 is SGDLS and CDR2 YYNGEE. Trimming stripped 3 bases from V and 4 bases from J, with 17 bases between. CDR3: CASSAPGGPIGNTIYF. The CDR3 nucleotides are TGTGCCAGCAGCGCCCCGGGAGGGCCCATCGGAAACACCATATATTTT.

The chain carries TRBV5-6 and TRBJ2-1; 10 positions agree with TRBD2. This CDR3 is built from 15 residues. CDR1 and CDR2 from the germline V gene are SGHDT and YYEEEE. The trim removed 3 bases at V and 4 bases at J, leaving 4 bases unmatched. The CDR3 region has the DNA TGTGCCAGCAGCTCACTAGCGGGGCCTTACAATGAGCAGTTCTTC. It specifies CASSSLAGPYNEQFF.

The gene calls are TRBV6-5 and TRBJ2-7; 8 nucleotides align to TRBD1. The germline V gene has CDR1 MNHEY and CDR2 SVGAGI. CDR3 size: 14 residues. V lost 6 bases, J lost 4 bases, and 8 bases stayed unmatched. CDR3 sequence (DNA): TGTGCCAGCAGCGCCGGGGACAGGAGTTACGAGCAGTACTTC. Translated, it gives CASSAGDRSYEQYF.

The gene calls are TRBV27 and TRBJ2-5, with TRBD2 as a possible D gene (7 bases). CDR3 length: 16 residues. Trimming took off 0 bases at V and 5 bases at J, with 16 bases between the two ends. Germline lookup yields CDR1 MNHEY and CDR2 SMNVEV (reference sequence). The CDR3 spells CASSLSIGGAAETQYF. CDR3 nucleotides: TGTGCCAGCAGTTTATCAATTGGGGGGGCGGCGGAGACCCAGTACTTC.